Included here is one T cell receptor beta chain sequence, with context. Sequencing was performed with immunoSEQ multiplex PCR; in TCRdb, only in-frame clones are kept and a portion is missing. Among approximately 38,000 clones listed, 85% to 90% were seen once. Per germline, CDR1 MGHRA and CDR2 YSYEKL. The CDR3 runs 15 residues. V dropped 4 bases and J dropped 3; count of bases not matched to a gene: 7. The data were obtained in a study of CD4 T cells in relation to SARS-CoV-2 and coronaviruses. The chain carries TRBV4-1 and TRBJ1-1, with 8 nucleotides matching TRBD1. The receptor was isolated from an adult with COVID-19. Sequences were obtained from memory CD4+ T cells from PBMCs. In DNA, the CDR3 is TGCGCCAGCAGCCCCCAAGACAGGGGTGACACTGAAGCTTTCTTT. This gives the protein CASSPQDRGDTEAFF.